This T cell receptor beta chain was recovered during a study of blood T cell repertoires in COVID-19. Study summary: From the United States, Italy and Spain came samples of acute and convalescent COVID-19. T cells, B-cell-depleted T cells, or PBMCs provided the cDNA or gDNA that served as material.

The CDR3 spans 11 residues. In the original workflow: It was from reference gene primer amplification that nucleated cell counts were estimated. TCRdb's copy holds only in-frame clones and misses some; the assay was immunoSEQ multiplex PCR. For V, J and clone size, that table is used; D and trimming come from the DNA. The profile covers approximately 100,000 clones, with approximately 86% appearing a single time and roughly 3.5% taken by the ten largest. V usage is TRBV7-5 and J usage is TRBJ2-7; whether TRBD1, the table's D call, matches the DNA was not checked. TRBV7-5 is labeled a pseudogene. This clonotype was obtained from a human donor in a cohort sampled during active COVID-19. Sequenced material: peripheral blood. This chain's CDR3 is CARSPTYEQYF. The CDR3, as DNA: TGTGCCAGAAGCCCAACCTACGAGCAGTACTTC.